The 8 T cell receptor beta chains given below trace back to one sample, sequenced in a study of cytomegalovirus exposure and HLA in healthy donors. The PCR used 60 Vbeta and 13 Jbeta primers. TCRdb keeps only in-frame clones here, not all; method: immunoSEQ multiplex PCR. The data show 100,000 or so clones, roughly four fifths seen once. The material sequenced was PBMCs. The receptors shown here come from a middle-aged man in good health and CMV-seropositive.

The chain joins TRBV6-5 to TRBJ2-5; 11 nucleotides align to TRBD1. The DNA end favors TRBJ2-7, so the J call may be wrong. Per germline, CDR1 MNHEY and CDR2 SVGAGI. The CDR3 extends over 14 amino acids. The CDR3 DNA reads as TGTGCCAGCAAAACGGGGACAGGGGGCTACGAGCAGTACTTC. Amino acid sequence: CASKTGTGGYEQYF.

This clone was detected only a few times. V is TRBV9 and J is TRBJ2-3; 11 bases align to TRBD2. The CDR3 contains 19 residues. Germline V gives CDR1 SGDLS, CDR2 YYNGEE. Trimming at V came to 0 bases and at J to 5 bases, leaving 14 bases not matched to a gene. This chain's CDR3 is CASSVDPSGGIGQRDTQYF. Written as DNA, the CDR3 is TGTGCCAGCAGCGTAGATCCTAGCGGGGGGATAGGGCAGAGAGATACGCAGTATTTT.

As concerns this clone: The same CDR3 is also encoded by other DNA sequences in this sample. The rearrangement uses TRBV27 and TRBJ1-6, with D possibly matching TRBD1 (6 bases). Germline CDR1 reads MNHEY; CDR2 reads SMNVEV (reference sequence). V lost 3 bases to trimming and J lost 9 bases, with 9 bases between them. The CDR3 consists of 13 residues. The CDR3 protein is CASSFRGSSPLHF. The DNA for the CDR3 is TGTGCCAGCAGTTTCAGGGGAAGTTCACCCCTCCACTTT.

CDR3 amino acids: CASSRTGSADTQYF. CDR3 DNA sequence: TGTGCCAGCAGCCGGACAGGGAGCGCAGATACGCAGTATTTT. V usage is TRBV7-6 and J usage is TRBJ2-3; 8 nucleotides line up with TRBD1. This CDR3 has 14 amino acids. Germline-derived CDR1 and CDR2 are SGHVS and FNYEAQ. J was trimmed by 4 bases and V by 5 bases; bases with no gene match: 5.

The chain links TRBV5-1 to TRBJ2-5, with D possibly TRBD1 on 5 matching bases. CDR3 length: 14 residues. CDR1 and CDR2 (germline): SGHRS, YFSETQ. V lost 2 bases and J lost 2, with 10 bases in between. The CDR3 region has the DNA TGCGCCAGCAGCTTAGGGGCAGGGCAAGAGACCCAGTACTTC. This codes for CASSLGAGQETQYF.

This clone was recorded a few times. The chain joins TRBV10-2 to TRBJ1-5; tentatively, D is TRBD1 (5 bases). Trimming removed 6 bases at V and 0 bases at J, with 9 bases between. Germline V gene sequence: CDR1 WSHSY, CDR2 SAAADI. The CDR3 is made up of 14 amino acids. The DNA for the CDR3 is TGCGCCAGCAGCGCGGGACCTAGCAATCAGCCCCAGCATTTT. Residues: CASSAGPSNQPQHF.

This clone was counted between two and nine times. DNA for the CDR3: TGTGCCACCAGCAGAGACAGGGGGACCTACAATGAGCAGTTCTTC. Its translation is CATSRDRGTYNEQFF. The chain carries TRBV15 and TRBJ2-1, with 7 bases lining up with TRBD1. This CDR3 is 15 amino acids long. CDR1 is LNHNV, CDR2 YYDKDF, per germline (reference sequence). Unmatched junction bases numbered 1, after V lost 0 bases and J lost 2 bases.

As DNA, the CDR3 is TGTGCCAGCAGTGTCCCTCATAGCGGGAGGGCCAGGATCAGCCAAGAGACCCAGTACTTC. Amino acids: CASSVPHSGRARISQETQYF. The J gene is TRBJ2-5, the V gene TRBV6-1, with 11 nucleotides matching TRBD2. The CDR3 loop spans 20 amino acids. Trimming took 4 bases from V and 1 from J; bases not matched to a gene: 17. Germline loops: CDR1 MNHNS, CDR2 SASEGT.